This TCR beta chain was sequenced in a study of blood T cell repertoires in COVID-19. TCRdb keeps only in-frame clones here, not all; method: immunoSEQ multiplex PCR. The data hold under 300,000 clones, with roughly 80% observed a single time. The TCR comes from a woman between 18 and 29 years old with acute or convalescent COVID-19. Sequencing was done on a sample of peripheral blood.

The CDR3 region has the DNA TGTGCCAGCAGTCAAAAACCGGGACAGGGGGTAGATTCCGCCTATGGCTACACCTTC. This codes for CASSQKPGQGVDSAYGYTF. V usage is TRBV27 and J usage is TRBJ1-2, with TRBD1 identical over 11 bases. Per the germline V gene, CDR1 is MNHEY and CDR2 is SMNVEV (reference sequence). V dropped 5 bases and J dropped 4; count of bases not matched to a gene: 18. CDR3 size: 19 residues.